The rows below give T cell receptor beta chains drawn from one sample of a study of high-grade serous ovarian cancer treatment subgroups. Sequencing was performed with immunoSEQ multiplex PCR; in TCRdb, only in-frame clones are kept and a portion is missing. The sample lists about 16,000 clones, roughly 67% occurring once. Material: tumor tissue. Receptor source: a human donor with high-grade serous ovarian cancer. Each CDR3 is given with its conserved first and last residue. Fields, in order: V gene, clone size, J gene, D gene, CDR3 protein, CDR3 DNA. A D gene is named only where the DNA matches it firmly. Part of the rows lack a size; the others show once, few, many or a class for expanded clones.

>TRBV6-6|.|TRBJ2-5|TRBD1
CASSYRGQGENQYF
TGTGCCAGCAGTTACCGAGGACAGGGGGAGAACCAGTACTTC
>TRBV11-1|.|TRBJ1-1|.
CASSLIGEVNTEAFF
TGTGCCAGCAGCTTAATTGGGGAGGTGAACACTGAAGCTTTCTTT
>TRBV7-3|.|TRBJ1-4|TRBD1
CASSFSGQGREKLFF
TGTGCCAGCAGCTTCAGTGGACAGGGGAGGGAAAAACTGTTTTTT
>TRBV7-9|.|TRBJ1-6|TRBD1
CASSLVGQGWSPLHF
TGTGCCAGCAGCTTAGTGGGACAGGGGTGGTCACCCCTCCACTTT
>TRBV4-3|.|TRBJ1-1|.
CASSQDAGLEAFF
TGCGCCAGCAGCCAAGATGCAGGACTCGAAGCTTTCTTT
>TRBV14|.|TRBJ1-3|.
CASSQITVSSGNTIYF
TGTGCCAGCAGCCAAATTACTGTGAGCTCTGGAAACACCATATATTTT
>TRBV7-2|.|TRBJ2-1|.
CASSPRRDRLNEQFF
TGTGCCAGCAGCCCGCGCCGGGACCGCCTCAATGAGCAGTTCTTC
>TRBV6-1|once|TRBJ1-1|.
CAGGGPSVTEAFF
TGTGCCGGGGGGGGGCCGAGCGTCACTGAAGCTTTCTTT
>TRBV11-1|medium-sized|TRBJ2-1|.
CASSRSSRYNEQFF
TGTGCCAGCAGCCGAAGCTCTCGGTACAATGAGCAGTTCTTC
>TRBV2|.|TRBJ1-2|.
CASSVNRARDGYTF
TGTGCCAGCAGTGTCAACAGGGCCAGGGATGGCTACACCTTC